This T cell receptor (beta chain) was observed in a study of regulatory T cells in long-lasting Graves disease. Findings and caveats of the study: TRBV28 was favored in persistent disease, as were TRBJ1-2 and TRBJ2-5. TCR diversity was lower in persistent Graves' patients than in newly diagnosed ones.

Investigators prepared the TCR beta libraries by applying iRepertoire HTBI primers and Arm-PCR of CDR3 regions. TCRdb re-called the multiplex PCR reads through MiXCR, storing one row per CDR3 protein. The table lists 350,000 to 450,000 distinct CDR3 sequences, around a fifth of them singletons. This clonotype was recorded at least ten times. Antigen: not known. Time point of the sample: persistent/refractory GD, antithyroid drugs over 5 years with positive TRAb. Following extraction of RNA from PBMCs, that RNA was used to make the TCR library. Diagnosis followed American Thyroid Association guidelines for Graves' disease. It was an endocrinology department in Xi'an, China, that provided the patients. The CDR3 has 15 residues. Germline CDR1 and CDR2: MDHEN and SYDVKM. Deletions cut 4 bases from V and 2 bases from J, with 14 bases between.

Sequences were derived from peripheral blood mononuclear cells (PBMCs), sampled when the disease was refractory, from a patient treated with antithyroid drugs. This sequence originates from a female donor with Graves disease. The chain employs TRBV28 and TRBJ2-5; weak D call: TRBD1 (5 bases). The CDR3 nucleotides read TGTGCCAGCAGTTCCACCTACAGGAATCAAGAGACCCAGTACTTC. Translated, it gives CASSSTYRNQETQYF.